Listed here are 7 T cell receptor beta chains from one sample, sequenced in a study of T-cell memory formation after mild COVID-19. One entry per CDR3 protein, called by TCRdb with MiXCR from the 5' RACE reads. In the table there are approximately 60,000 distinct CDR3 sequences, about a tenth of which are singletons. Material for sequencing was PBMCs or a T cell subset sorted from them (not recorded which). These receptors were taken from a man aged 18 to 30 who had mild COVID-19 (a few samples of this study predate the infection). Cell type and time point are not known.

This clonotype came up many times. The chain links TRBV7-2 to TRBJ2-3, with D hard to call. V dropped 4 bases and J dropped 5 bases, with 10 bases sitting between them. Per the germline V gene, CDR1 is SGHTA and CDR2 is FQGNSA. The CDR3 totals 13 residues. The CDR3 reads CASSSGRKDTQYF. DNA for the CDR3: TGTGCCAGCAGCTCGGGCCGCAAAGATACGCAGTATTTT.

The chain uses TRBV4-1 and TRBJ2-1; 9 bases match TRBD1. The CDR3 length is 16 residues. Trimming removed 2 bases from V and 2 bases from J; junction bases left unmatched: 4. Germline V gene data show CDR1 as MGHRA and CDR2 as YSYEKL. Here the CDR3 reads CASSQSTGGPYNEQFF. The DNA of the CDR3 is TGCGCCAGCAGCCAATCTACAGGGGGCCCCTACAATGAGCAGTTCTTC.

This clonotype was seen ten or more times. J is TRBJ2-5 and V is TRBV12-3 or TRBV12-4, with a possible D match to TRBD1 (5 bases). V dropped 3 bases and J dropped 6 bases, with 8 bases sitting between them. The CDR3 is 12 residues long. CDR3 region: CASSLAGKTQYF. Written as DNA, the CDR3 is TGTGCCAGCAGTTTGGCAGGGAAGACCCAGTACTTC.

This clonotype was recorded many times. This chain joins TRBV4-1 and TRBJ2-3; D remains ambiguous. The CDR3 spans 13 residues. Germline V CDR1 and CDR2: MGHRA, YSYEKL. Trimming pared 1 base from V and 5 bases from J, leaving 7 bases between. The CDR3 spells CASSQGPEDTQYF. The CDR3 DNA is TGCGCCAGCAGCCAAGGCCCGGAAGATACGCAGTATTTT.

The gene calls are TRBV6-5 and TRBJ2-2; tentative D call: TRBD1 (6 bases). The CDR3 runs to 18 residues. Trimming stripped 7 bases from V and 2 bases from J, with 23 bases between. CDR1 and CDR2 from the germline V gene are MNHEY and SVGAGI. In nucleotides, the CDR3 is TGTGCCAGCACGTTTCTGACAGGCGGCAGACAAAACACCGGGGAGCTGTTTTTT. As protein: CASTFLTGGRQNTGELFF.

This clonotype has only a few counts. This chain connects TRBV5-1 to TRBJ1-1; D call uncertain. CDR3 length: 14 residues. V lost 0 bases and J 3 bases, leaving 9 bases between the germline ends. The germline V gene encodes CDR1 SGHRS and CDR2 YFSETQ. This CDR3 is CASSLVGGDTEAFF. The CDR3 coding sequence is TGCGCCAGCAGCTTGGTTGGCGGGGACACTGAAGCTTTCTTT.

In the case of this clonotype: One end of the junction varies from germline; a read error may be responsible. J is TRBJ2-5 and V is TRBV5-1; 7 bases are shared with TRBD2. The CDR3 length is 14 residues. CDR1 is SGHRS and CDR2 is YFSETQ in the germline V gene. CDR3 sequence (DNA): TGCGCCAGCTGCTTGGGGGGGGTTCAAGAGACCCAGTACTTC. Its protein is CASCLGGVQETQYF. Together with reference TRBV5-1 and TRBJ2-5, the CDR3 gives the full variable domain: KAGVTQTPRYLIKTRGQQVTLSCSPISGHRSVSWYQQTPGQGLQFLFEYFSETQRNKGNFPGRFSGRQFSNSRSEMNVSTLELGDSALYLCASCLGGVQETQYFGPGTRLLVL.